A few counts support the clone carrying this T cell receptor (beta chain). Its antigen is unidentified. The V gene lost 2 bases and the J gene lost 0 bases, with 14 bases spanning the gap. The CDR3 runs to 18 residues. This record comes from a study of T-cell memory formation after mild COVID-19. Study-level information: For the most part, TCR clusters were specific to one donor.

TCRdb re-analysed the 5' RACE reads in MiXCR, keeping a single row per CDR3 protein. The sample records roughly 450,000 distinct CDR3 sequences, around 17% being singletons. Notes on the study in general: Prior to infection, memory already included some responding clones, suggesting cross-reactive memory joined. Among CD4+ contracting clones, most were CM and EM, and CD8+ ones EMRA.

The clonotype originates from a man between 18 and 29 years old who had mild COVID-19 (a few samples of this study predate the infection). Cell type and time point are not known. The sample taken for sequencing was PBMCs or a T cell subset sorted from them (not recorded which). The chain combines TRBV12-3 or TRBV12-4 with TRBJ2-6; weak D call: TRBD2 (5 bases). CDR3 region: CASSLSYGGLSGANVLTF. The CDR3 nucleotides read TGTGCCAGCAGTTTAAGTTATGGTGGACTCTCTGGGGCCAACGTCCTGACTTTC.